One TCR beta chain is described in this entry. Method: immunoSEQ multiplex PCR; TCRdb's copy keeps in-frame clones and lacks some. Here the sample spans 150,000 to 200,000 clones, approximately 93% being singletons. The data were obtained in a study of blood T cell repertoires in COVID-19. This TCR was sampled from an older woman with COVID-19, enrolled during active disease. Sequenced: peripheral blood.

CDR3 sequence (DNA): TGCGCCAGCCGGTACGGGAGCACAGATACGCAGTATTTT. Protein: CASRYGSTDTQYF. The V call is TRBV5-1, the J call TRBJ2-3; D not resolved. Germline CDR1 SGHRS, CDR2 YFSETQ. Trimming cost V 7 bases and J 0 bases, with 9 bases left between them. CDR3 length: 13 amino acids.